This TCR beta chain was sequenced during a study of CD8 T cells in ankylosing spondylitis. Overall study findings and caveats: It appeared that ankylosing spondylitis blood was characterized by a TCR beta motif of about eight highly homologous variants.

TCRdb reanalysed the 5' RACE reads using MiXCR and keeps one entry per CDR3 protein. The sample holds 390,000 or so distinct CDR3 sequences, approximately 20% seen once. V was pared by 8 bases and J by 2 bases, with 4 bases of the junction left unmatched. Germline V gives CDR1 WSHSY, CDR2 SAAADI. The CDR3 sequence is 15 residues long. This clonotype was seen only a few times. What it binds is unknown. The source is a male donor with ankylosing spondylitis. The source material was blood, either unsorted or a sorted T cell fraction (not recorded which). The rearrangement joins TRBV10-2 to TRBJ2-2; 11 bases line up with TRBD2. The CDR3 is CASQTSGTNTGELFF. The CDR3, as DNA: TGCGCCAGCCAGACTAGCGGGACTAACACCGGGGAGCTGTTTTTT.